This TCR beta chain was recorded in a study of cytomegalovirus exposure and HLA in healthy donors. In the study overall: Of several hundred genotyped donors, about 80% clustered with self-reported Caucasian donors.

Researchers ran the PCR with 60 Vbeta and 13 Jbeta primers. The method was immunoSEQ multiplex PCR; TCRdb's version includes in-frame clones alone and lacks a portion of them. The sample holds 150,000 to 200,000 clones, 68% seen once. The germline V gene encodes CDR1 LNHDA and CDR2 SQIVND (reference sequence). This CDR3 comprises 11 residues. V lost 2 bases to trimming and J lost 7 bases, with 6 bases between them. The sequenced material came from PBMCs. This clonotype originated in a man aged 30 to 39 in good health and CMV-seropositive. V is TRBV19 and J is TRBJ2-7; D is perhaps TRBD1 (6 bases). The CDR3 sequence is CASSIQGEQYF. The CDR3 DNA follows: TGTGCCAGTAGTATACAGGGGGAGCAGTACTTC. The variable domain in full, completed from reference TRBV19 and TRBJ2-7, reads DGGITQSPKYLFRKEGQNVTLSCEQNLNHDAMYWYRQDPGQGLRLIYYSQIVNDFQKGDIAEGYSVSREKKESFPLTVTSAQKNPTAFYLCASSIQGEQYFGPGTRLTVT.